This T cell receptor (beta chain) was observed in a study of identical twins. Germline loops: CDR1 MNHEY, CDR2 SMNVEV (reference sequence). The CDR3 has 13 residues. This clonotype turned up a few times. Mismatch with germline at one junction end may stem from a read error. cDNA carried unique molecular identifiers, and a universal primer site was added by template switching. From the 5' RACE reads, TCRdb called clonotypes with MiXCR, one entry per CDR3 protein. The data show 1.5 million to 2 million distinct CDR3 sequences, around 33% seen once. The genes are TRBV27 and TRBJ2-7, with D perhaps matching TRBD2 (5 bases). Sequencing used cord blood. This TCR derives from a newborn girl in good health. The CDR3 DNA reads TGTGCCAGCAGTTCACTCCTAGCCTATGAGCAGTACTTC. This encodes CASSSLLAYEQYF.